The following is a T cell receptor beta chain sequence with its context. The data are from a study of blood T cell repertoires in COVID-19. Study details: From T cells, B-cell-depleted T cells, or PBMCs came the material, which was cDNA or gDNA.

Germline V lookup: CDR1 MNHEY, CDR2 SVGAGI. There are 15 residues in the CDR3. J gave up 5 bases and V 6 bases, and 8 bases lay outside the gene matches. The repertoire was sequenced with immunoSEQ multiplex PCR; TCRdb's copy has only in-frame clones and lacks some. The sample has about 250,000 clones; 80% to 90% are singletons. This sequence joins TRBV6-5 and TRBJ2-5; 11 bases align to TRBD2. This TCR was sampled from a man older than 75 with acute or convalescent COVID-19. The sample comprised peripheral blood. The CDR3 sequence is CASSPQGLAGETQYF. The CDR3 region has the DNA TGTGCCAGCAGCCCCCAAGGACTAGCGGGTGAGACCCAGTACTTC.